These 26 T cell receptor beta chains came from one sample sequenced in a study of blood T cell repertoires in COVID-19. TCRdb keeps only in-frame clones here, not all; method: immunoSEQ multiplex PCR. Found here are approximately 110,000 clones, about 86% of them singletons; the top ten hold about 1%. Source material: peripheral blood. The receptors originated from a woman between 45 and 65 years old with active or convalescent COVID-19.

This clone has a handful of counts. V gene TRBV28 combines with J gene TRBJ2-3, with 9 nucleotides matching TRBD2. Germline V gene data show CDR1 as MDHEN and CDR2 as SYDVKM. CDR3 length: 16 residues. The V gene end was trimmed by 5 bases and the J gene end by 1 base; junction bases not matched to a gene: 7. CDR3 sequence: CASSPISGSGTDTQYF. CDR3 DNA sequence: TGTGCCAGCAGTCCCATTAGCGGGAGCGGCACAGATACGCAGTATTTT.

This chain joins TRBV10-3 and TRBJ2-5; 8 bases fit TRBD2. From germline, CDR1 is ENHRY and CDR2 SYGVKD. V shed 6 bases and J 6 bases; nucleotides not matched to a gene: 9. The CDR3 is made up of 14 amino acids. DNA of the CDR3: TGTGCCATCAGCCAAGGACTAGCTGGGAAGACCCAGTACTTC. This sequence encodes CAISQGLAGKTQYF.

Note on this clone: The same CDR3 can be traced to other DNA sequences in this sample. The V gene is TRBV7-3, the J gene TRBJ2-3, with 8 bases aligning to TRBD2. The length of the CDR3 is 13 residues. V lost 5 bases and J lost 4; bases outside the gene matches: 2. Germline CDR1 SGHTA, CDR2 FQGTGA. This chain's CDR3 is CASSPGGADTQYF. Written as DNA, the CDR3 is TGTGCCAGCAGCCCGGGGGGGGCAGATACGCAGTATTTT.

This chain uses TRBV21-1 with TRBJ1-1. TRBV21-1 is a recognized pseudogene. CDR3 length equals 13 residues. CDR3 sequence (DNA): TGTGCCAGCAGCAATGGGGGGGTGGTAACCGCTTTCTTT. This codes for CASSNGGVVTAFF.

The J gene is TRBJ1-4, the V gene TRBV27; a weak D match, TRBD1 (5 bases). Germline values: CDR1 MNHEY, CDR2 SMNVEV (reference sequence). Deletions cut 5 bases from V and 9 bases from J, with 19 bases between. This CDR3 is 15 amino acids long. The CDR3 DNA reads as TGTGCCAGCAGTCGAAGTGGGGCGGAATCGAAAAAACTGTTTTTT. Translating it yields CASSRSGAESKKLFF.

CDR3 loop: CASSSTPSGTYNEQFF. The CDR3 nucleotides are TGTGCCAGCAGCTCAACTCCTAGCGGGACCTACAATGAGCAGTTCTTC. The chain employs TRBV6-2 or TRBV6-3 and TRBJ2-1, with 9 bases identical to TRBD2. Losses at the gene ends were 6 bases for V and 2 bases for J; bases not matched to a gene: 8. Germline CDR1 reads MNHEY; CDR2 reads SVGEGT. The CDR3 runs to 16 residues.

The rearrangement uses TRBV2 and TRBJ2-3, with 10 bases matching TRBD1. Germline V gives CDR1 SNHLY, CDR2 FYNNEI. The length of the CDR3 is 15 residues. J gave up 5 bases and V 4 bases, and 6 bases lay outside the gene matches. The chain's CDR3 is CASSALGQGGDTQYF. CDR3 DNA: TGTGCCAGCAGTGCCTTAGGACAGGGGGGAGATACGCAGTATTTT.

The chain carries TRBV4-3 and TRBJ2-1; D possibly corresponds to TRBD1 (5 bases). The V gene lost 2 bases and the J gene lost 7 bases, with 15 bases spanning the gap. The CDR3 is made up of 15 amino acids. Germline-derived CDR1 and CDR2 are LGHNA and YSLEER. The CDR3: CASSQPGLFINEQFF. As DNA, the CDR3 is TGCGCCAGCAGCCAACCAGGGCTTTTTATTAATGAGCAGTTCTTC.

The rearrangement links TRBV7-3 to TRBJ1-1, with 7 bases matching TRBD1. V was pared by 5 bases and J by 3 bases, with 3 bases of the junction left unmatched. CDR3 length: 13 amino acids. The V gene's germline CDR1 is SGHTA and CDR2 FQGTGA. CDR3 residues: CASSADRDTEAFF. In DNA, the CDR3 is TGTGCCAGCAGCGCAGACAGGGACACTGAAGCTTTCTTT.

The chain links TRBV28 to TRBJ1-2; D remains unclear. The CDR3 covers 12 residues. Trimming took off 6 bases at V and 1 base at J, with 6 bases between the two ends. CDR1 is MDHEN, CDR2 SYDVKM, per germline. CDR3 DNA sequence: TGTGCCAGCAGCCAGATTAACTATGGCTACACCTTC. Translating gives CASSQINYGYTF.

The V and J genes are TRBV18 and TRBJ1-2, with D uncertain. CDR3 size: 13 residues. The V and J ends lost 2 bases and 5 bases respectively, with 9 bases between them. Germline V lookup: CDR1 KGHSH, CDR2 LQKENI. The CDR3 protein is CASSPGGQYGYTF. The DNA of the CDR3 is TGTGCCAGCTCACCAGGTGGGCAATATGGCTACACCTTC.

The chain uses TRBV4-1 and TRBJ2-1; 16 positions match TRBD2. CDR1 and CDR2 from the germline V gene are MGHRA and YSYEKL. The V and J ends lost 1 base and 10 bases, in that order; junction bases with no gene match: 13. This CDR3 has 19 residues. CDR3 nucleotides: TGCGCCAGCAGCCAAGCCCCGGGACTAGCGGGAGGGCTGTCGTGGGAGCAGTTCTTC. Translation: CASSQAPGLAGGLSWEQFF.

The CDR3 protein is CASSLGSLAGVYNEQFF. CDR3 nucleotide sequence: TGCGCCAGCAGCTTGGGTAGTCTAGCGGGAGTCTACAATGAGCAGTTCTTC. V usage is TRBV5-1 and J usage is TRBJ2-1; 10 positions agree with TRBD2. The germline V gene has CDR1 SGHRS and CDR2 YFSETQ. V lost 0 bases and J lost 3; bases outside the gene matches: 6. The CDR3 has 17 amino acids.

The V gene is TRBV30, the J gene TRBJ2-5, with 8 bases matching TRBD2. This CDR3 has 15 amino acids. Germline CDR1 and CDR2: GTSNPN and SVGIG (reference sequence). Trimming cost V 3 bases and J 5 bases; bases outside gene matches: 11. CDR3: CAWSRRAGATETQYF. CDR3 coding DNA: TGTGCCTGGAGCCGCAGAGCGGGAGCGACGGAGACCCAGTACTTC.

The chain links TRBV11-2 to TRBJ2-2, with 12 bases fitting TRBD2. CDR3 length equals 19 residues. Germline-derived CDR1 and CDR2 are SGHAT and FQNNGV. J lost 0 bases, V lost 2 bases, and 7 bases had no gene match. Written as DNA, the CDR3 is TGTGCCAGCAGCTTAACGACTAGCGGGAGTAGTTCGAACACCGGGGAGCTGTTTTTT. Translation: CASSLTTSGSSSNTGELFF.

The chain joins TRBV30 to TRBJ1-6; 9 nucleotides agree with TRBD1. The CDR3 contains 13 residues. CDR1 is GTSNPN, CDR2 SVGIG, per germline (reference sequence). Trimming at V came to 5 bases and at J to 6 bases, leaving 2 bases not matched to a gene. DNA of the CDR3: TGTGCCTGGGCGGGACAGGGTAATTCACCCCTCCACTTT. This codes for CAWAGQGNSPLHF.

J is TRBJ1-4 and V is TRBV6-2 or TRBV6-3; TRBD1 agrees at 8 bases. This CDR3 is 16 amino acids long. With 0 bases clipped from V and 7 bases from J, the junction kept 7 bases outside the gene matches. CDR1 is MNHEY, CDR2 SVGEGT, per germline. CDR3 residues: CASSYSQGAFREKLFF. CDR3 sequence (DNA): TGTGCCAGCAGTTACTCCCAGGGGGCTTTTCGTGAAAAACTGTTTTTT.

J is TRBJ2-3 and V is TRBV27; 11 bases match TRBD2. Germline CDR1 reads MNHEY; CDR2 reads SMNVEV (reference sequence). The CDR3 runs 15 residues. Trimming cost V 8 bases and J 2 bases; bases outside gene matches: 6. CDR3 DNA: TGTGCCAGCCTCGGACTAGCGGGCCTCACAGATACGCAGTATTTT. As protein: CASLGLAGLTDTQYF.

The chain recombines TRBV7-6 with TRBJ1-2, with D possibly being TRBD1 (5 bases). The CDR3 is 13 residues long. Trimming stripped 2 bases from V and 7 bases from J, with 11 bases between. CDR1 is SGHVS, CDR2 FNYEAQ, per germline. CDR3 amino acids: CASSLMRGGGYTF. In DNA, the CDR3 is TGTGCCAGCAGCTTAATGAGGGGAGGTGGCTACACCTTC.

This sequence joins TRBV7-2 and TRBJ2-1; 12 nucleotides line up with TRBD2. The germline CDR1 and CDR2 sequences are SGHTA and FQGNSA. The CDR3 is 16 amino acids. Unmatched junction bases numbered 10, after V lost 4 bases and J lost 9 bases. The chain's CDR3 is CASSSRGLAGSVEQFF. CDR3 DNA: TGTGCCAGCAGCTCGCGAGGACTAGCGGGATCAGTTGAGCAGTTCTTC.

The gene calls are TRBV28 and TRBJ1-2; D is unclear. The length of the CDR3 is 13 residues. Trimming took 3 bases from V and 4 from J, leaving 9 bases between them. Germline V lookup: CDR1 MDHEN, CDR2 SYDVKM. CDR3: CASSLGTFYGYTF. The CDR3 DNA follows: TGTGCCAGCAGTTTGGGCACATTCTATGGCTACACCTTC.

This chain joins TRBV13 and TRBJ2-3; 12 bases line up with TRBD2. Germline CDR1 and CDR2: PRHDT and FYEKMQ (reference sequence). V lost 5 bases, J lost 6 bases, and 6 bases stayed unmatched. This CDR3 contains 15 residues. Here the CDR3 reads CASSERLAGVDTQYF. The CDR3 bases are TGTGCCAGCAGCGAAAGACTAGCGGGAGTTGATACGCAGTATTTT.

The chain is built from TRBV24-1 and TRBJ2-7, with D possibly matching TRBD2 (5 bases). Germline V gene sequence: CDR1 KGHDR, CDR2 SFDVKD. This CDR3 contains 13 residues. V was cut by 2 bases and J by 7 bases, with 11 bases left in between. The DNA of the CDR3 is TGTGCCACCAGTGATTCCCCAACGGGGGAGCAGTACTTC. It translates to CATSDSPTGEQYF.

V usage is TRBV7-8 and J usage is TRBJ2-5, with 11 nucleotides matching TRBD2. Germline-derived CDR1 and CDR2 are SGHVS and FQNEAQ. The CDR3 covers 16 residues. V lost 1 base to trimming and J lost 5 bases; unmatched junction nucleotides: 6. As DNA, the CDR3 is TGTGCCAGCAGCTTAGATAGTAGCGGGAGGGGTGAGACCCAGTACTTC. It encodes CASSLDSSGRGETQYF.

The chain carries TRBV28 and TRBJ2-1, with a possible D match to TRBD1 (5 bases). This CDR3 has 12 residues. Germline V gene sequence: CDR1 MDHEN, CDR2 SYDVKM. V was pared by 7 bases and J by 6 bases, with 10 bases between. The CDR3 region is CASTEGVNEQFF. The CDR3, as DNA: TGTGCCAGCACTGAAGGGGTCAATGAGCAGTTCTTC.

V is TRBV28 and J is TRBJ2-7; 9 bases are shared with TRBD1. In germline, CDR1 is MDHEN, CDR2 SYDVKM. The CDR3 loop spans 14 amino acids. The J segment lost 6 bases and the V segment lost 7 bases, leaving 10 bases of the junction unmatched. The CDR3 DNA is TGTGCCAGCACCTCCGGGGACAGGGCGACCGAGCAGTACTTC. It translates to CASTSGDRATEQYF. The full variable domain, rest sourced from reference TRBV28 and TRBJ2-7, is DVKVTQSSRYLVKRTGEKVFLECVQDMDHENMFWYRQDPGLGLRLIYFSYDVKMKEKGDIPEGYSVSREKKERFSLILESASTNQTSMYLCASTSGDRATEQYFGPGTRLTVT.